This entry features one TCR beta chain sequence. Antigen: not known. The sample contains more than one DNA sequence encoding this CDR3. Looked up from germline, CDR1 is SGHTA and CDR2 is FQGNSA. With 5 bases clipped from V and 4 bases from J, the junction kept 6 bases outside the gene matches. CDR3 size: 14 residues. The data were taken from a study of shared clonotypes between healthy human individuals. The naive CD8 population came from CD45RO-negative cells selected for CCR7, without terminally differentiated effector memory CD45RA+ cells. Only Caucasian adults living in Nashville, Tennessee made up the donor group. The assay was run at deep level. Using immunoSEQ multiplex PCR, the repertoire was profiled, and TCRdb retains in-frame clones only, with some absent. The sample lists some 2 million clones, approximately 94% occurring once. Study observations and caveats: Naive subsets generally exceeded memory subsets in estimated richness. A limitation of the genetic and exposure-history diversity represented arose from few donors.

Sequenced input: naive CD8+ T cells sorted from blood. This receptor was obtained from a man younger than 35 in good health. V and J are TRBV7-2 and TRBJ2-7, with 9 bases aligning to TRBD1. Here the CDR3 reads CASSLQGASYEQYF. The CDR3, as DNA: TGTGCCAGCAGCCTACAGGGGGCGTCGTACGAGCAGTACTTC. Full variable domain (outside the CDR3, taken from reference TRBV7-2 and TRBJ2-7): GAGVSQSPSNKVTEKGKDVELRCDPISGHTALYWYRQSLGQGLEFLIYFQGNSAPDKSGLPSDRFSAERTGGSVSTLTIQRTQQEDSAVYLCASSLQGASYEQYFGPGTRLTVT.